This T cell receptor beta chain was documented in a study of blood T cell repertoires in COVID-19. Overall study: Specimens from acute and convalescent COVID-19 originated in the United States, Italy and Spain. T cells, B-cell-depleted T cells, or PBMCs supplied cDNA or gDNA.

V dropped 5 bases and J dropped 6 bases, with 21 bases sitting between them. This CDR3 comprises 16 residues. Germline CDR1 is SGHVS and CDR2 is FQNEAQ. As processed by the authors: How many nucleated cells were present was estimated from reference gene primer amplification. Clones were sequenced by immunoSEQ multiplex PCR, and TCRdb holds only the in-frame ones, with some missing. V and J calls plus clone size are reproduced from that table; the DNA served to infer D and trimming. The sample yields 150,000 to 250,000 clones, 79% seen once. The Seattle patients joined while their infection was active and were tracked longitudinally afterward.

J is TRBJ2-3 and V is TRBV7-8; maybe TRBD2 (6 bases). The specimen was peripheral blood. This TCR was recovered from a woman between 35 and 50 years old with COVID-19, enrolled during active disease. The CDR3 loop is CASSLNRDSLGDTQYF. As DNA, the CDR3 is TGTGCCAGCAGCCTAAACCGGGACTCCCTCGGGGATACGCAGTATTTT.